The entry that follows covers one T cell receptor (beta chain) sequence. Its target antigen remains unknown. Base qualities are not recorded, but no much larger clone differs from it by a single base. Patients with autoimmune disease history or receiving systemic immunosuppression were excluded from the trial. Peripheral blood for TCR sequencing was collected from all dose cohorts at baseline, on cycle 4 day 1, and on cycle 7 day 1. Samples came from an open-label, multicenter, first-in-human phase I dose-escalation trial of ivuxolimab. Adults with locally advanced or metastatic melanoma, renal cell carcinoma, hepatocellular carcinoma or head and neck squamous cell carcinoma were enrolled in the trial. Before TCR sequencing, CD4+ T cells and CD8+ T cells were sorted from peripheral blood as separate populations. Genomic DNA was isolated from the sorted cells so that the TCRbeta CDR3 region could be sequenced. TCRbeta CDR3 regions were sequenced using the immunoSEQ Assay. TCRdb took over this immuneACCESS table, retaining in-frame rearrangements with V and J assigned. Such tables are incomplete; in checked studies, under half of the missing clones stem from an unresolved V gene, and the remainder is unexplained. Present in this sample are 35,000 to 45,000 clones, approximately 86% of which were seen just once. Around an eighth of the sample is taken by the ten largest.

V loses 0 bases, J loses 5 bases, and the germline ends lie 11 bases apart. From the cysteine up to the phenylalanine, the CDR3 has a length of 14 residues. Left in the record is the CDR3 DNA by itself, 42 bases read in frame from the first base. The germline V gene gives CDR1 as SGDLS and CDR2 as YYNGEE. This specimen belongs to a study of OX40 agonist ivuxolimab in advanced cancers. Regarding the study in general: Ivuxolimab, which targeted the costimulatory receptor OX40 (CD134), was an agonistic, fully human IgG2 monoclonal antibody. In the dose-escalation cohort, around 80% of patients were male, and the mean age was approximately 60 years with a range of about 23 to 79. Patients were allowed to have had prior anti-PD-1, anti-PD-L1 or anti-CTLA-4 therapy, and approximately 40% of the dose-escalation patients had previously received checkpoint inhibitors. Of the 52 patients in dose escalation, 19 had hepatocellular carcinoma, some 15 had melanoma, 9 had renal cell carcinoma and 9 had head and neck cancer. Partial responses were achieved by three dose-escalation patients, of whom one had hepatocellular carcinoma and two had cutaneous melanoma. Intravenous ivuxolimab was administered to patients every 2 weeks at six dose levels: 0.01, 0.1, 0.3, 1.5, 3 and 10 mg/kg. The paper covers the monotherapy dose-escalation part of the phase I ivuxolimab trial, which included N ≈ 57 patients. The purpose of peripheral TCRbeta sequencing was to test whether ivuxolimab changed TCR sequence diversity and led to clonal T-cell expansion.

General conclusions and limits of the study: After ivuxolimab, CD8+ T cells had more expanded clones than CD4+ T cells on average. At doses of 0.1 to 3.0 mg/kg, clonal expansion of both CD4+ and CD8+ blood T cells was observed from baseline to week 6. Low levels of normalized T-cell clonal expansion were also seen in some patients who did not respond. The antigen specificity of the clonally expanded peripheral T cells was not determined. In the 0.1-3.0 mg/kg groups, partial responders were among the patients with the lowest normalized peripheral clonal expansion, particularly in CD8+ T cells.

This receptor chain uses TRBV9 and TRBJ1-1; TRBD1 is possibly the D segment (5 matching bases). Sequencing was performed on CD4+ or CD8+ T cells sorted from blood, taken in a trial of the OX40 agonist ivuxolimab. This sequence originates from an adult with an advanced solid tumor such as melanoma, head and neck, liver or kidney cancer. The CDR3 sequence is CASSVGGRVTEAFF. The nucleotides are TGTGCCAGCAGCGTAGGAGGCAGGGTTACTGAAGCTTTCTTT.